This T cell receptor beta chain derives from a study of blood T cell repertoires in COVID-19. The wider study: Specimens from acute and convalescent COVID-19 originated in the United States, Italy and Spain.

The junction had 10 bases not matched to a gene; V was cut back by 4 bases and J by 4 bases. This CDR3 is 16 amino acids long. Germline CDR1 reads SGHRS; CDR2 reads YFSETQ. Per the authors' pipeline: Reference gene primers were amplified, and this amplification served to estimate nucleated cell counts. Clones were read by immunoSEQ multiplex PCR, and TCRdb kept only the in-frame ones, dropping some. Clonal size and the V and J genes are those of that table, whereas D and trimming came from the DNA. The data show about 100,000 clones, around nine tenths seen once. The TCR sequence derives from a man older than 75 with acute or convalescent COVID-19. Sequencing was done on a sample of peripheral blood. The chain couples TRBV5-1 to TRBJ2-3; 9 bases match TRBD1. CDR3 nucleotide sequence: TGCGCCAGCAGCCCGCGGAGGGACAGGGTACCAGATACGCAGTATTTT. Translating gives CASSPRRDRVPDTQYF.